The text below deals with one T cell receptor beta chain. Generated by immunoSEQ multiplex PCR, the TCRdb table keeps only in-frame clones and is missing some. The sample lists 110,000 or so clones, 86% occurring once. CDR3 size: 16 residues. CDR1 and CDR2 from the germline V gene are SGHRS and YFSETQ. V lost 2 bases and J lost 5; bases outside the gene matches: 6. This specimen belongs to a study of blood T cell repertoires in COVID-19. Overall study: T cells, B-cell-depleted T cells, or PBMCs provided the cDNA or gDNA that served as material.

This TCR derives from a man aged 70-80 years who had recovered from COVID-19. The chain recombines TRBV5-1 with TRBJ2-2; TRBD2 matches 10 bases. The sequencing sample was made of peripheral blood. The CDR3 is CASSFGTSEGTGELFF. The CDR3 nucleotides are TGCGCCAGCAGCTTTGGGACTAGCGAGGGGACCGGGGAGCTGTTTTTT.